The 10 T cell receptor beta chains below were found in one sample sequenced in a study of cytomegalovirus exposure and HLA in healthy donors. It was with 60 Vbeta and 13 Jbeta primers that the PCR ran. Libraries were prepared by immunoSEQ multiplex PCR; TCRdb keeps only in-frame clonotypes and omits some of them. This table holds approximately 140,000 clones, more than 65% found once. Sequenced sample: PBMCs. The receptors were sampled from a man aged 45-65 years in good health and CMV-seropositive.

The J gene is TRBJ2-3, the V gene TRBV9, with D possibly TRBD2 on 7 matching bases. This CDR3 is 15 amino acids long. CDR1 SGDLS and CDR2 YYNGEE come from the germline V gene. Trimming removed 0 bases at V and 4 bases at J, with 12 bases between. DNA of the CDR3: TGTGCCAGCAGCGTAGGGGGGGGGCGGGCAGATACGCAGTATTTT. Residues: CASSVGGGRADTQYF.

This clone was picked up one time. The V and J genes are TRBV30 and TRBJ2-3, with D perhaps matching TRBD2 (6 bases). Germline loops: CDR1 GTSNPN, CDR2 SVGIG (reference sequence). V shed 2 bases and J shed 0 bases, with 9 bases lying between them. The CDR3 contains 14 residues. CDR3 nucleotide sequence: TGTGCCTGGAGTTTAGCGGAAAGCACAGATACGCAGTATTTT. Amino acids: CAWSLAESTDTQYF.

The genes are TRBV9 and TRBJ2-3; possibly TRBD2 for D (5 bases). This CDR3 comprises 15 residues. V was shortened by 0 bases and J by 4 bases, with 12 bases between the two germline ends. Looked up from germline, CDR1 is SGDLS and CDR2 is YYNGEE. CDR3 in DNA: TGTGCCAGCAGCGTAGAGGGAGCGATGGCAGATACGCAGTATTTT. This gives the protein CASSVEGAMADTQYF.

This chain links TRBV6-1 with TRBJ2-1; D remains ambiguous. In germline, CDR1 is MNHNS, CDR2 SASEGT. Trimming stripped 3 bases from V and 8 bases from J, with 11 bases between. This CDR3 comprises 13 residues. In DNA form, the CDR3 reads TGTGCCAGCAGTGATCCTGACTGGGATGAGCAGTTCTTC. Protein: CASSDPDWDEQFF.

The V gene is TRBV4-1, the J gene TRBJ1-5; 7 nucleotides align to TRBD1. After removal of 4 bases from V and 2 bases from J, the junction contained 5 bases not matched to a gene. The CDR3 loop spans 15 amino acids. Germline CDR1 is MGHRA and CDR2 is YSYEKL. The DNA for the CDR3 is TGCGCCAGCAGCCTCAGCGACAGGGGCAATCAGCCCCAGCATTTT. Encoded protein: CASSLSDRGNQPQHF.

The gene calls are TRBV5-1 and TRBJ2-3; 7 nucleotides agree with TRBD2. CDR1 is SGHRS, CDR2 YFSETQ, per germline. V shed 5 bases and J 6 bases; nucleotides not matched to a gene: 12. The CDR3 spans 15 residues. The CDR3 region is CASSISGARGDTQYF. As DNA, the CDR3 is TGCGCCAGCAGTATCAGCGGGGCCCGGGGGGATACGCAGTATTTT.

The V and J genes are TRBV28 and TRBJ2-2, with 9 bases matching TRBD1. In germline, CDR1 is MDHEN, CDR2 SYDVKM. The CDR3 sequence is 12 residues long. The CDR3 loop reads CGSGQGSGELFF. The CDR3 DNA reads TGTGGCTCCGGACAGGGGAGCGGGGAGCTGTTTTTT.

V usage is TRBV6-5 and J usage is TRBJ1-2, with D possibly matching TRBD1 (6 bases). This CDR3 contains 14 residues. Germline CDR1 MNHEY, CDR2 SVGAGI. V was cut by 2 bases and J by 4 bases, with 11 bases left in between. CDR3 bases: TGTGCCAGCAGTTACGACAGGACGATCTATGGCTACACCTTC. It encodes CASSYDRTIYGYTF.

This chain uses TRBV5-1 with TRBJ2-7; D might be TRBD2 (5 bases). Germline V gene sequence: CDR1 SGHRS, CDR2 YFSETQ. V dropped 4 bases and J dropped 0 bases, with 17 bases sitting between them. This CDR3 is 16 amino acids long. CDR3 bases: TGCGCCAGCAGCCGTTCTTCGGGGTTGGACTCCTACGAGCAGTACTTC. Residues: CASSRSSGLDSYEQYF.

This chain joins TRBV18 and TRBJ1-1, with 10 nucleotides matching TRBD1. The length of the CDR3 is 13 residues. Germline V lookup: CDR1 KGHSH, CDR2 LQKENI. V was clipped by 5 bases and J by 8 bases; unmatched bases: 5. Written as DNA, the CDR3 is TGTGCCAGCTCATCAGGACAGGGGGAAGAAGCTTTCTTT. It encodes CASSSGQGEEAFF.